This T cell receptor (beta chain) was sequenced during a study of blood T cell repertoires in COVID-19. Study information: Samples of COVID-19 (acute and convalescent) were obtained from the United States, Italy and Spain. T cells, B-cell-depleted T cells, or PBMCs supplied cDNA or gDNA.

In the authors' workflow: Nucleated cell number was recorded as an estimate derived from reference gene primer amplification. TCRdb's table, derived via immunoSEQ multiplex PCR, lists solely in-frame clones and lacks some. The V and J calls and clone size are taken from that table; D and trimming were inferred from the DNA. The repertoire holds 200,000 to 250,000 clones, with around 81% as singletons. This clone appeared once. The CDR3 length is 15 residues. CDR1 is SGHRS and CDR2 is YFSETQ in the germline V gene. The V segment lost 8 bases and the J segment 5 bases; nucleotides outside the gene matches: 10.

The source is a woman under 40 who had recovered from COVID-19. The chain carries TRBV5-1 and TRBJ2-3, with TRBD2 matching 11 bases. The sample comprised peripheral blood. CDR3 in DNA: TGCGCCAGTAGTAGCGGGAGGGCTTGGGGAGATACGCAGTATTTT. The encoded protein is CASSSGRAWGDTQYF.